Listed below are T cell receptor beta chains from one sample, sequenced in a study of shared clonotypes between healthy human individuals. Measured with immunoSEQ multiplex PCR; TCRdb has only the in-frame clones, and not every one. The repertoire consists of around 2.1 million clones, with 85% to 95% occurring once and the leading ten covering 1.5% to 2%. The sample comprised naive CD8+ T cells from PBMCs. The receptors were sampled from a man aged 18 to 30 in good health. Some clones in this sample may be carry-over from other donors' samples. The CDR3 runs from the conserved cysteine through the conserved F or W. The D gene is left open where the match is weak. Expanded clones get a size class; other rows say once, few or many, or leave the size out.

V gene: TRBV10-3; D gene: TRBD2; clone size: -; J gene: TRBJ2-1; CDR3 DNA: TGTGCCACCCGGGAGGGCGACAATGAGCAGTTCTTC; CDR3 protein: CATREGDNEQFF
V gene: TRBV6-6; D gene: -; clone size: -; J gene: TRBJ2-7; CDR3 DNA: TGTGCCAGCAGTGGCCGGGACACGGACTACGAGCAGTACTTC; CDR3 protein: CASSGRDTDYEQYF
V gene: TRBV27; D gene: -; clone size: -; J gene: TRBJ2-2; CDR3 DNA: TGTGCCAGCAGTCCGGACTTCACCGGGGAGCTGTTTTTT; CDR3 protein: CASSPDFTGELFF
V gene: TRBV4-1; D gene: -; clone size: -; J gene: TRBJ2-2; CDR3 DNA: TGCGCCAGCAGCCAATTTCGGACGGGAGCCGGGGAGCTGTTTTTT; CDR3 protein: CASSQFRTGAGELFF
V gene: TRBV6-1; D gene: -; clone size: -; J gene: TRBJ2-7; CDR3 DNA: TGTGCCAGCAGTGATGCAGGTGGGGGCTACGAGCAGTACTTC; CDR3 protein: CASSDAGGGYEQYF
V gene: TRBV7-3; D gene: -; clone size: -; J gene: TRBJ2-2; CDR3 DNA: TGTGCCAGCAGCTTTGTGGCCGGGGAGCTGTTTTTT; CDR3 protein: CASSFVAGELFF
V gene: TRBV28; D gene: -; clone size: once; J gene: TRBJ1-6; CDR3 DNA: TGTGCCAGCACTACCTCCTGGGGGAAGTCACCCCTCCACTTT; CDR3 protein: CASTTSWGKSPLHF
V gene: TRBV19; D gene: -; clone size: -; J gene: TRBJ2-1; CDR3 DNA: TGTGCCAGTAGTATTGGGGGCGCGATTAATGAGCAGTTCTTC; CDR3 protein: CASSIGGAINEQFF
V gene: TRBV30; D gene: -; clone size: -; J gene: TRBJ1-1; CDR3 DNA: TGTGCCTGGGGGGCGGTAGAGGCTATGAACACTGAAGCTTTCTTT; CDR3 protein: CAWGAVEAMNTEAFF
V gene: TRBV25-1; D gene: TRBD2; clone size: few; J gene: TRBJ2-1; CDR3 DNA: TGTGCCAGCAGTGTTAGCGGGAGGGCTGTGGAGCAGTTCTTC; CDR3 protein: CASSVSGRAVEQFF
V gene: TRBV27; D gene: -; clone size: -; J gene: TRBJ2-3; CDR3 DNA: TGTGCCAGCAGTTTAATCTCCCAAACAGATACGCAGTATTTT; CDR3 protein: CASSLISQTDTQYF
V gene: TRBV5-1; D gene: TRBD2; clone size: -; J gene: TRBJ2-7; CDR3 DNA: TGCGCCAGCAGCTTGGCAGCGGGAAGGGAGCAGTACTTC; CDR3 protein: CASSLAAGREQYF
V gene: TRBV19; D gene: -; clone size: -; J gene: TRBJ2-1; CDR3 DNA: TGTGCCAGTAGTTCCGTAATCTCCTACAATGAGCAGTTCTTC; CDR3 protein: CASSSVISYNEQFF
V gene: TRBV5-6; D gene: -; clone size: few; J gene: TRBJ1-5; CDR3 DNA: TGTGCCAGCAGCTTGGCAGGGGTTGGACAGCCCCAGCATTTT; CDR3 protein: CASSLAGVGQPQHF
V gene: TRBV5-1; D gene: TRBD1; clone size: once; J gene: TRBJ1-2; CDR3 DNA: TGCGCCAGCAGCTTGATCTGGACAGGGGGCTATGGCTACACCTTC; CDR3 protein: CASSLIWTGGYGYTF
V gene: TRBV27; D gene: TRBD1; clone size: -; J gene: TRBJ2-7; CDR3 DNA: TGTGCCAGCAGACGGGACAGGGGATTCTACGAGCAGTACTTC; CDR3 protein: CASRRDRGFYEQYF
V gene: TRBV25-1; D gene: -; clone size: -; J gene: TRBJ1-1; CDR3 DNA: TGTGCCAGCAGGGGAGGGATCCACACTGAAGCTTTCTTT; CDR3 protein: CASRGGIHTEAFF
V gene: TRBV28; D gene: -; clone size: -; J gene: TRBJ2-1; CDR3 DNA: TGTGCCAGCAGGAATGACAGGAGCTCCTACAATGAGCAGTTCTTC; CDR3 protein: CASRNDRSSYNEQFF
V gene: TRBV19; D gene: -; clone size: -; J gene: TRBJ2-7; CDR3 DNA: TGTGCCAGTAGTATCGGCAGTACCCCCTACGAGCAGTACTTC; CDR3 protein: CASSIGSTPYEQYF
V gene: TRBV4-1; D gene: -; clone size: -; J gene: TRBJ2-1; CDR3 DNA: TGCGCCAGCAGCCAGGATCGGGGGCCGGGCAATGAGCAGTTCTTC; CDR3 protein: CASSQDRGPGNEQFF
V gene: TRBV7-2; D gene: TRBD2; clone size: -; J gene: TRBJ2-1; CDR3 DNA: TGTGCCAGTCAACCGGGACTAGCGAGGGGTAAGGATGAGCAGTTCTTC; CDR3 protein: CASQPGLARGKDEQFF
V gene: TRBV10-3; D gene: -; clone size: -; J gene: TRBJ1-3; CDR3 DNA: TGTGCCATCAGTGAGTCCAGGAGTGCCAGCCACTCTGGAAACACCATATATTTT; CDR3 protein: CAISESRSASHSGNTIYF
V gene: TRBV7-8; D gene: -; clone size: -; J gene: TRBJ2-1; CDR3 DNA: TGTGCCAGCAGCCCGTCCGGGCCGGCCGCTGTAAAGCAGTTCTTC; CDR3 protein: CASSPSGPAAVKQFF
V gene: TRBV6-6; D gene: TRBD1; clone size: -; J gene: TRBJ2-7; CDR3 DNA: TGTGCCAGCAGTCCCGACAGGGTAGGCTACGAGCAGTACTTC; CDR3 protein: CASSPDRVGYEQYF
V gene: TRBV28; D gene: -; clone size: -; J gene: TRBJ2-2; CDR3 DNA: TGTGCCAGCAGTCCTCGGGTCGCGCGGTCGAACACCGGGGAGCTGTTTTTT; CDR3 protein: CASSPRVARSNTGELFF
V gene: TRBV29-1; D gene: -; clone size: -; J gene: TRBJ1-1; CDR3 DNA: TGCAGCGTTGAAGCGGGCAGAAAGGTTTATGGCACTGAAGCTTTCTTT; CDR3 protein: CSVEAGRKVYGTEAFF
V gene: TRBV7-9; D gene: -; clone size: -; J gene: TRBJ1-4; CDR3 DNA: TGTGCCAGCAGCTTAGTCCCAGGCAGGTCGCCTAATGAAAAACTGTTTTTT; CDR3 protein: CASSLVPGRSPNEKLFF
V gene: TRBV6-6; D gene: -; clone size: -; J gene: TRBJ1-5; CDR3 DNA: TGTGCCAGCAGCCCGGGACTGAGCAATCAGCCCCAGCATTTT; CDR3 protein: CASSPGLSNQPQHF
V gene: TRBV5-4; D gene: -; clone size: -; J gene: TRBJ1-5; CDR3 DNA: TGTGCCAGCAGCGTACGCCCAGGGCAGCCCCAGCATTTT; CDR3 protein: CASSVRPGQPQHF
V gene: TRBV6-1; D gene: -; clone size: -; J gene: TRBJ2-5; CDR3 DNA: TGTGCCAGCAGTGAAGTTAGGGCTGAGGGACAAGAGACCCAGTACTTC; CDR3 protein: CASSEVRAEGQETQYF
V gene: TRBV7-3; D gene: -; clone size: -; J gene: TRBJ2-1; CDR3 DNA: TGTGCCAGCAGCTTTAATAGGGGCTTCAATGAGCAGTTCTTC; CDR3 protein: CASSFNRGFNEQFF
V gene: TRBV27; D gene: TRBD2; clone size: -; J gene: TRBJ2-1; CDR3 DNA: TGTGCCAGCAGTTCTCGTCCGGGACTAGCCTACAATGAGCAGTTCTTC; CDR3 protein: CASSSRPGLAYNEQFF
V gene: TRBV6-1; D gene: -; clone size: -; J gene: TRBJ1-1; CDR3 DNA: TGTGCCTGCCAGTGGGGCGACACTGAAGCTTTCTTT; CDR3 protein: CACQWGDTEAFF
V gene: TRBV29-1; D gene: -; clone size: -; J gene: TRBJ2-3; CDR3 DNA: TGCAGCGTTGGGGGTTTCGTTCCGCCGGCACCGGGAGATACGCAGTATTTT; CDR3 protein: CSVGGFVPPAPGDTQYF
V gene: TRBV6-1; D gene: -; clone size: -; J gene: TRBJ1-2; CDR3 DNA: TGTGCCAGCAGTCGGACTCTTCCCTCCTATGGCTACACCTTC; CDR3 protein: CASSRTLPSYGYTF
V gene: TRBV4-1; D gene: -; clone size: -; J gene: TRBJ2-2; CDR3 DNA: TGCGCCAGCAGCCAAGATCGGGGGCCCACCGGGGAGCTGTTTTTT; CDR3 protein: CASSQDRGPTGELFF
V gene: TRBV7-7; D gene: TRBD2; clone size: -; J gene: TRBJ2-1; CDR3 DNA: TGTGCCAGCAGCTTAGGGACTAGCGGGAGGGTTGCGAATGAGCAGTTCTTC; CDR3 protein: CASSLGTSGRVANEQFF
V gene: TRBV7-9; D gene: TRBD1; clone size: -; J gene: TRBJ2-2; CDR3 DNA: TGTGCCAGCAGCTTAGTTCTACGACAGGGGGACACCGGGGAGCTGTTTTTT; CDR3 protein: CASSLVLRQGDTGELFF
V gene: TRBV14; D gene: -; clone size: once; J gene: TRBJ1-1; CDR3 DNA: TGTGCCAGCAGCCAAGAGTTCTTCACTGAAGCTTTCTTT; CDR3 protein: CASSQEFFTEAFF
V gene: TRBV19; D gene: -; clone size: -; J gene: TRBJ1-1; CDR3 DNA: TGTGCCAGCCTATTTGGGGGAACTGAAGCTTTCTTT; CDR3 protein: CASLFGGTEAFF
V gene: TRBV13; D gene: -; clone size: -; J gene: TRBJ2-5; CDR3 DNA: TGTGCCAGCAGCTCGCAACCTAAAGAGACCCAGTACTTC; CDR3 protein: CASSSQPKETQYF
V gene: TRBV10-3; D gene: -; clone size: -; J gene: TRBJ1-1; CDR3 DNA: TGTGCCATCAGTGAAGGCGTTGAAGCTTTCTTT; CDR3 protein: CAISEGVEAFF
V gene: TRBV5-4; D gene: TRBD2; clone size: -; J gene: TRBJ2-1; CDR3 DNA: TGTGCCAGCAGCCCTCGGACTAGCGGGAGTGACAATGAGCAGTTCTTC; CDR3 protein: CASSPRTSGSDNEQFF
V gene: TRBV10-1; D gene: -; clone size: -; J gene: TRBJ1-5; CDR3 DNA: TGCGCCAGCAGTGAGTCGCGACCGGGACGACCATTTAAACCTCATCAGCCCCAGCATTTT; CDR3 protein: CASSESRPGRPFKPHQPQHF
V gene: TRBV6-5; D gene: TRBD2; clone size: -; J gene: TRBJ2-1; CDR3 DNA: TGTGCCAGCAGTTACTCCACTAGCGGGGGGATTAATGAGCAGTTCTTC; CDR3 protein: CASSYSTSGGINEQFF
V gene: TRBV7-9; D gene: TRBD2; clone size: -; J gene: TRBJ2-3; CDR3 DNA: TGTGCCAGCAGCTTATCACTAGCGGGAGGGCCGGGCGCAGATACGCAGTATTTT; CDR3 protein: CASSLSLAGGPGADTQYF
V gene: TRBV9; D gene: -; clone size: -; J gene: TRBJ2-7; CDR3 DNA: TGTGCCAGCAGCGTAGGGAGATCAGGACCATCCTACGAGCAGTACTTC; CDR3 protein: CASSVGRSGPSYEQYF
V gene: TRBV7-9; D gene: TRBD2; clone size: -; J gene: TRBJ2-1; CDR3 DNA: TGTGCCAGCAGCTTAGCCCTAGCGGCGAATGAGCAGTTCTTC; CDR3 protein: CASSLALAANEQFF
V gene: TRBV7-9; D gene: -; clone size: -; J gene: TRBJ2-2; CDR3 DNA: TGTGCCAGCAGCTTAGCAGGGTTGGAGCTGTTTTTT; CDR3 protein: CASSLAGLELFF